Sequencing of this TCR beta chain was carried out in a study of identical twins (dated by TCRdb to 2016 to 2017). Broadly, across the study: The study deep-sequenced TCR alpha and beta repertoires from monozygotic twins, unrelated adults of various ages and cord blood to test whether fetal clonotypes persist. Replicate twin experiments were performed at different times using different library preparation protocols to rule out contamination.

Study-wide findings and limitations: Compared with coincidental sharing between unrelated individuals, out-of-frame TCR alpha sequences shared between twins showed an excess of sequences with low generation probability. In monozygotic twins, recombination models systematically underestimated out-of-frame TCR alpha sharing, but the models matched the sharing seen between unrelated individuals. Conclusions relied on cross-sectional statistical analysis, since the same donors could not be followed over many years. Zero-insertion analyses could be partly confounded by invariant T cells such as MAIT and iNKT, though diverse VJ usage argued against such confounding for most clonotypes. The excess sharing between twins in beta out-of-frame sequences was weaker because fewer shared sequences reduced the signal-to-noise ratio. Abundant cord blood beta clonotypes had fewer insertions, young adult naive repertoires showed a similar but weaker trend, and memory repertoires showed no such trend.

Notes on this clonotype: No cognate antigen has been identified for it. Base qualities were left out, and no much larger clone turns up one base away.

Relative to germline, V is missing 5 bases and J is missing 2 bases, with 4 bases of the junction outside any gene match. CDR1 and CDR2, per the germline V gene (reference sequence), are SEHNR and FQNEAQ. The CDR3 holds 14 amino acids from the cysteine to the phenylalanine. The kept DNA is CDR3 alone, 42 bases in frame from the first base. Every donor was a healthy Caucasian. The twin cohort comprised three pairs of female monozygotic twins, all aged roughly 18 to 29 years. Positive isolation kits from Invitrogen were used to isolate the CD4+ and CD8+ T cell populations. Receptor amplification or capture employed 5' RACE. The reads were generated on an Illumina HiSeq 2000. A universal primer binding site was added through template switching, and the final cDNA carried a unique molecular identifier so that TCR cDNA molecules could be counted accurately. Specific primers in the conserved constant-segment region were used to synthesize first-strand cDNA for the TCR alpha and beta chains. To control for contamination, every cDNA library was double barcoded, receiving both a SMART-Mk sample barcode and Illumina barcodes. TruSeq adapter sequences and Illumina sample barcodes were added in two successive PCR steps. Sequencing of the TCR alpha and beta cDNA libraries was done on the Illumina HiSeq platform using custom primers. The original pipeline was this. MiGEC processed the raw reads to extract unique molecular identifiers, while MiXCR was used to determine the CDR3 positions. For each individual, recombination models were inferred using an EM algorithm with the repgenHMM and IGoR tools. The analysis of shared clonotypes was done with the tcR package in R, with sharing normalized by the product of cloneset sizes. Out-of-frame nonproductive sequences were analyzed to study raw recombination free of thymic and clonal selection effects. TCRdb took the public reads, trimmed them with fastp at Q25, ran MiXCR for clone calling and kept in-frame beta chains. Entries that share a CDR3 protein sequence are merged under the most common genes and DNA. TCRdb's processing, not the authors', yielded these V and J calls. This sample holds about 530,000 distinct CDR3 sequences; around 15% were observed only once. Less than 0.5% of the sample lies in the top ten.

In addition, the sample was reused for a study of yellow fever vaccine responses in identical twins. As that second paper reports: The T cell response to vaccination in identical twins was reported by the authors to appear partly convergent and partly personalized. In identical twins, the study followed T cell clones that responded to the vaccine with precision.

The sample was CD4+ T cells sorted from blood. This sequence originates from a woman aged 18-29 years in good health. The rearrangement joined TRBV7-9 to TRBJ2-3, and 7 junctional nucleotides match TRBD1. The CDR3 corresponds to CASSQGDPTDTQYF. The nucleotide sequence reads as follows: TGTGCCAGCAGCCAGGGGGACCCCACAGATACGCAGTATTTT.